This TCR beta chain was observed in a study of shared clonotypes between healthy human individuals. Study-level information: The donor group consisted of two women and a few men, aged 18 to 49.

Measured with immunoSEQ multiplex PCR; TCRdb has only the in-frame clones, and not every one. The table includes about 490,000 clones, 75% to 85% detected once. On this clone: The antigen remains undetermined.

Adult donors, all healthy and HIV-negative, had no recent acute infections or vaccinations. General study points: Clonotype sharing among the donors was expected to vary with sequencing depth.

This clonotype was sampled from a woman between 40 and 50 years old in good health. Some clones in this sample may be carry-over from other donors' samples. Material for sequencing was PBMCs.

CDR3 bases: TGTGCCAGTAGTAGACAGCGGGAAGTGACTGAAGCTTTCTTT. It codes for CASSRQREVTEAFF. This rearrangement joins TRBV19 to TRBJ1-1; D perhaps matches TRBD1 (5 bases). Trimming took 4 bases from V and 5 from J, leaving 14 bases between them. Germline CDR1 reads LNHDA; CDR2 reads SQIVND (reference sequence). The CDR3 is 14 amino acids. Full variable domain (missing parts from reference TRBV19 and TRBJ1-1): DGGITQSPKYLFRKEGQNVTLSCEQNLNHDAMYWYRQDPGQGLRLIYYSQIVNDFQKGDIAEGYSVSREKKESFPLTVTSAQKNPTAFYLCASSRQREVTEAFFGQGTRLTVV.